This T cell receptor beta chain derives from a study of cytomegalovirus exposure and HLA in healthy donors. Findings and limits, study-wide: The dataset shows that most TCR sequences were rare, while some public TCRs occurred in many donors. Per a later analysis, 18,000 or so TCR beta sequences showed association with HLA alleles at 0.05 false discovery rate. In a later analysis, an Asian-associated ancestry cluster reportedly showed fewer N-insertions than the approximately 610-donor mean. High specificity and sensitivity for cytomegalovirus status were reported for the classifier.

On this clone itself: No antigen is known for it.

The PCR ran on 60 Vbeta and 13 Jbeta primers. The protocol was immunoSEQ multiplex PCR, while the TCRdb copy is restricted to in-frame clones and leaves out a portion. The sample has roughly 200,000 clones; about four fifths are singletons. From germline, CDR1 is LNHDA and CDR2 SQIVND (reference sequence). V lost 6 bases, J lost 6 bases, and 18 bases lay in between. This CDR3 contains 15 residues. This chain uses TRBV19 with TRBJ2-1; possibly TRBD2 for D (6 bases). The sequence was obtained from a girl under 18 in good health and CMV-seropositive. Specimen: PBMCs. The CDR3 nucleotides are TGTGCCAGTAGCCAGATCCGGGACTTCCTCAATGAGCAGTTCTTC. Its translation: CASSQIRDFLNEQFF.